This record looks at one TCR beta chain sequence and its context. Its antigen is unidentified. This specimen comes from a study of OX40 agonist ivuxolimab in advanced cancers. Study-wide background: Partial responses were recorded for three patients, including one with hepatocellular carcinoma and two with cutaneous melanoma.

Trimming stripped 5 bases from V and 10 bases from J, with 20 bases between. Germline V CDR1 and CDR2: PRHDT, FYEKMQ (reference sequence). The CDR3 loop spans 14 amino acids. Assay used: immunoSEQ multiplex PCR; TCRdb lists only in-frame clones, some missing. The sample includes fewer than 45,000 clones, just under 75% seen only once; the top ten take 18%. The study, taken as a whole, reports: Partial responders at 0.1-3.0 mg/kg showed near-lowest clonal expansion. Dosing at 0.1 to 3.0 mg/kg was accompanied by clonal expansion of CD4+ and CD8+ blood T cells by week 6.

This clonotype originated in an adult with an advanced solid tumor such as melanoma, head and neck, liver or kidney cancer. V and J are TRBV13 and TRBJ1-2; D possibly corresponds to TRBD1 (6 bases). The sample here was CD4+ or CD8+ T cells sorted from blood, taken in a trial of the OX40 agonist ivuxolimab. CDR3 in amino acids: CASSVNAGTTYYTF. DNA for the CDR3: TGTGCCAGCAGCGTAAACGCCGGGACAACTTACTACACCTTC.